Each of the 3 T cell receptor beta chains below was sequenced from the same sample in a study of T-cell reconstitution after alpha-beta-depleted transplantation in children (dated by TCRdb to 2015 to 2016). The library came from PCR. These reads were obtained on an Illumina HiSeq 2500. TCR library preparation used molecular barcoding, with unique molecular identifiers applied to normalize quantification of the TCRbeta repertoire. Clones were called with MiXCR by TCRdb after fastp trimmed the public reads at Q25, and only in-frame beta chains were retained. Each record represents a unique CDR3 protein, reported with the most common genes and DNA among its rows. Across this sample there are approximately 230,000 distinct CDR3 sequences, with roughly 23% seen only once. Clones ranked in the top ten supply approximately 2.5% of the sample. Sample treatment or condition, as interpreted from the label and publication: allogeneic hematopoietic cell transplantation with graft depleted of TCRalphabeta T cells and CD19 B cells.

The material sequenced was PBMCs, taken before TCRalphabeta/CD19-depleted stem cell transplant. These receptors originate from a girl aged 2 to 9 with Fanconi anemia, due to receive a stem cell transplant.

This clonotype was picked up many times. The chain employs TRBV4-2 and TRBJ2-3; 10 positions match TRBD1. V was clipped by 1 base and J by 1 base; unmatched bases: 2. CDR3 length: 16 amino acids. Germline V CDR1 and CDR2: LGHNA, YNFKEQ. CDR3 DNA sequence: TGTGCCAGCAGCCAAGCCGGGACAGGGGGCACAGATACGCAGTATTTT. Its translation: CASSQAGTGGTDTQYF.

This clonotype was seen ten or more times. The rearrangement joins TRBV3-1 to TRBJ2-2, with a possible D match to TRBD2 (5 bases). The germline gives CDR1 LGHDT, CDR2 YNNKEL (reference sequence). V lost 4 bases and J 4 bases, leaving 7 bases between the germline ends. This CDR3 has 13 residues. The CDR3 DNA sequence: TGTGCCAGCAGCCTCGGGGTCACCGGGGAGCTGTTTTTT. Translating gives CASSLGVTGELFF.

This clonotype was seen many times. The CDR3 region is CSARSFQGNYNEQFF. The DNA for the CDR3 is TGCAGTGCTAGAAGTTTTCAGGGAAACTACAATGAGCAGTTCTTC. V usage is TRBV20-1 and J usage is TRBJ2-1; tentatively, D is TRBD1 (5 bases). The germline V gene encodes CDR1 DFQATT and CDR2 SNEGSKA (reference sequence). The CDR3 spans 15 residues. Deletions cut 2 bases from V and 3 bases from J, with 14 bases between.